The 21 T cell receptor beta chains listed next were all sequenced from one sample in a study of blood T cell repertoires in COVID-19. Produced via immunoSEQ multiplex PCR; TCRdb's table is partial and in-frame only. There are about 79,000 clones in the sample; more than 85% occur only once, and roughly 14% lies in the top ten. The sample taken for sequencing was peripheral blood. Receptors were obtained from a man in his 70s with active or convalescent COVID-19.

The chain has TRBV7-3 and TRBJ2-7, with D hard to call. The CDR3 length is 16 residues. V dropped 2 bases and J dropped 5 bases, with 19 bases sitting between them. Germline lookup yields CDR1 SGHTA and CDR2 FQGTGA. The CDR3 is CASSLRLLTGHHEQYF. The CDR3 nucleotides read TGTGCCAGCAGCTTACGACTTCTTACCGGCCATCACGAGCAGTACTTC.

CDR3 sequence (DNA): TGTGCCAGCAGTCCGCAGGAGCGGAGCTCCTACGAGCAGTACTTC. It codes for CASSPQERSSYEQYF. The chain couples TRBV9 to TRBJ2-7; D possibly corresponds to TRBD2 (5 bases). The CDR3 loop spans 15 amino acids. V shed 5 bases and J shed 0 bases, with 15 bases lying between them. Per the germline V gene, CDR1 is SGDLS and CDR2 is YYNGEE. The full variable domain, its missing parts supplied by reference TRBV9 and TRBJ2-7, is DSGVTQTPKHLITATGQRVTLRCSPRSGDLSVYWYQQSLDQGLQFLIQYYNGEERAKGNILERFSAQQFPDLHSELNLSSLELGDSALYFCASSPQERSSYEQYFGPGTRLTVT.

The chain employs TRBV30 and TRBJ1-2; the match to TRBD1 covers 7 bases. V lost 2 bases and J lost 6; bases outside the gene matches: 9. Germline loops: CDR1 GTSNPN, CDR2 SVGIG (reference sequence). The length of the CDR3 is 14 residues. In DNA, the CDR3 is TGTGCCTGGAGTCTGGCAGGGGGAGTACATGGCTACACCTTC. Translated: CAWSLAGGVHGYTF.

The genes are TRBV6-1 and TRBJ1-2; possible D gene TRBD1, 6 bases. With 1 base removed from V and 8 bases from J, the gap between germline ends came to 11 bases. CDR3 length: 13 residues. Germline V CDR1 and CDR2: MNHNS, SASEGT. CDR3 residues: CASSEDRARGYTF. DNA of the CDR3: TGTGCCAGCAGTGAAGACAGGGCTCGCGGCTACACCTTC.

The V and J genes are TRBV28 and TRBJ2-7; D gene ambiguous. Between the trimmed V and J ends, which lost 4 bases and 2 bases, there was a span of 6 bases. The CDR3 loop spans 12 amino acids. Germline V lookup: CDR1 MDHEN, CDR2 SYDVKM. DNA for the CDR3: TGTGCCAGCAGTTCGGTTACCTACGAGCAGTACTTC. Amino acid sequence: CASSSVTYEQYF.

The CDR3 loop reads CASQRGLAGAYNEQFF. The CDR3 coding sequence is TGTGCCAGCCAAAGGGGTCTAGCGGGAGCCTACAATGAGCAGTTCTTC. The V call is TRBV9, the J call TRBJ2-1, with TRBD2 identical over 10 bases. The CDR3 sequence is 16 residues long. CDR1 is SGDLS, CDR2 YYNGEE, per germline. With 7 bases clipped from V and 2 bases from J, the junction kept 9 bases outside the gene matches.

The chain employs TRBV5-1 and TRBJ2-5; D is possibly TRBD1 (6 bases). Germline CDR1 SGHRS, CDR2 YFSETQ. The length of the CDR3 is 13 residues. Trimming pared 4 bases from V and 5 bases from J, leaving 12 bases between. The CDR3 region has the DNA TGCGCCAGCAGCGGGGACACCTGGGAGACCCAGTACTTC. Amino acid sequence: CASSGDTWETQYF.

The chain has TRBV19 and TRBJ2-2; 9 nucleotides align to TRBD1. Germline assignment: CDR1 LNHDA and CDR2 SQIVND (reference sequence). The trim removed 7 bases at V and 3 bases at J, leaving 9 bases unmatched. The CDR3 has 16 residues. The CDR3 nucleotides read TGTGCCAGTACTTCTGGACAGGGGCGAGACACCGGGGAGCTGTTTTTT. It yields the protein CASTSGQGRDTGELFF.

This clone showed up many times. The chain uses TRBV7-8 and TRBJ1-2, with D possibly TRBD1 on 5 matching bases. The ends were cut back, 7 bases at V and 6 bases at J, with 18 bases in the middle. This CDR3 spans 14 amino acids. Germline V gene lookup returns CDR1 SGHVS and CDR2 FQNEAQ. CDR3 nucleotides: TGTGCCAGCACCAAAATTAGGGGCGCGGATGGCTACACCTTC. Translation gives CASTKIRGADGYTF.

The chain is built from TRBV13 and TRBJ2-5, with 11 bases identical to TRBD2. This CDR3 is 17 amino acids long. V lost 4 bases, J lost 4 bases, and 11 bases stayed unmatched. The germline gives CDR1 PRHDT, CDR2 FYEKMQ (reference sequence). This chain's CDR3 is CASSSRDSGRGGETQYF. The CDR3 nucleotides are TGTGCCAGCAGCTCTCGGGATAGCGGGAGGGGAGGAGAGACCCAGTACTTC.

CDR3 DNA: TGTGCCAGCAGCGAACAGGGGAGTTCTATCGGCTACACCTTC. Translation gives CASSEQGSSIGYTF. V and J are TRBV11-2 and TRBJ1-2, with TRBD1 matching over 7 bases. CDR1 and CDR2 from the germline V gene are SGHAT and FQNNGV. V gave up 5 bases and J gave up 8 bases; unmatched junction bases: 11. The CDR3 loop spans 14 amino acids.

With regard to this clone: This sample also contains other DNA sequences that code for the same CDR3. This rearrangement joins TRBV24-1 to TRBJ2-1, with 9 bases aligning to TRBD1. The CDR3 is 15 residues long. From germline, CDR1 is KGHDR and CDR2 SFDVKD. Trimming removed 3 bases from V and 5 bases from J; junction bases left unmatched: 4. The CDR3 here is CATSDAGTGHNEQFF. DNA of the CDR3: TGTGCCACCAGTGATGCCGGGACAGGGCACAATGAGCAGTTCTTC.

The V and J genes are TRBV19 and TRBJ1-1; the D gene is possibly TRBD1 (5 bases). The germline gives CDR1 LNHDA, CDR2 SQIVND (reference sequence). Trimming pared 10 bases from V and 1 base from J, leaving 19 bases between. The CDR3 has 15 residues. The CDR3 nucleotides read TGTGCCACTCTCCCCGGCGGGGGATCGAACACTGAAGCTTTCTTT. Translated: CATLPGGGSNTEAFF.

A single count supports this clone. V and J are TRBV4-2 and TRBJ2-1, with TRBD2 identical over 9 bases. Trimming removed 4 bases from V and 6 bases from J; junction bases left unmatched: 10. The CDR3 extends over 16 amino acids. In germline, CDR1 is LGHNA, CDR2 YNFKEQ. The CDR3 region has the DNA TGTGCCAGCAGCCCCGGGTCTAGCGGGATCCCCAATGAGCAGTTCTTC. It yields the protein CASSPGSSGIPNEQFF.

The rearrangement joins TRBV5-1 to TRBJ2-5, with 14 bases lining up with TRBD2. Trimming took 3 bases from V and 5 from J; bases not matched to a gene: 6. The germline V gene has CDR1 SGHRS and CDR2 YFSETQ. CDR3 length: 16 amino acids. CDR3: CASSWGTSGRGETQYF. CDR3 DNA: TGCGCCAGCAGCTGGGGGACTAGCGGGAGAGGGGAGACCCAGTACTTC. Full variable domain (remainder filled in from reference TRBV5-1 and TRBJ2-5): KAGVTQTPRYLIKTRGQQVTLSCSPISGHRSVSWYQQTPGQGLQFLFEYFSETQRNKGNFPGRFSGRQFSNSRSEMNVSTLELGDSALYLCASSWGTSGRGETQYFGPGTRLLVL.

The genes are TRBV15 and TRBJ1-5, with a tentative D call TRBD1 (6 bases). Trimming removed 0 bases at V and 4 bases at J, with 10 bases between. This CDR3 comprises 15 residues. The V gene's germline CDR1 is LNHNV and CDR2 YYDKDF (reference sequence). The CDR3 nucleotides are TGTGCCACCAGCAGAGATGGCCAGGGGAATCAGCCCCAGCATTTT. It codes for CATSRDGQGNQPQHF.

This chain uses TRBV6-5 with TRBJ1-2; the D gene is possibly TRBD1 (5 bases). The ends were cut back, 2 bases at V and 2 bases at J, with 9 bases in the middle. The CDR3 extends over 14 amino acids. CDR1 is MNHEY, CDR2 SVGAGI, per germline. CDR3 sequence reads: CASSYGAGNYGYTF. The CDR3 coding sequence is TGTGCCAGCAGTTACGGGGCAGGGAACTATGGCTACACCTTC.

The chain employs TRBV7-9 and TRBJ2-3; D is ambiguous. Germline V gene data show CDR1 as SEHNR and CDR2 as FQNEAQ (reference sequence). The V gene lost 8 bases and the J gene lost 0 bases, with 9 bases spanning the gap. This CDR3 has 13 residues. The CDR3 DNA follows: TGTGCCAGCGTCCCCTCCAGCACAGATACGCAGTATTTT. As protein: CASVPSSTDTQYF.

CDR3 bases: TGTGCCAGTAGTATGAACGGGTTACAAGAGACCCAGTACTTC. It codes for CASSMNGLQETQYF. The chain uses TRBV19 and TRBJ2-5; D ambiguous. V was trimmed by 3 bases and J by 2 bases, leaving 10 bases between them. The CDR3 is 14 residues long. Per the germline V gene, CDR1 is LNHDA and CDR2 is SQIVND (reference sequence).

The V gene is TRBV6-1, the J gene TRBJ1-3; 8 nucleotides align to TRBD1. Per germline, CDR1 MNHNS and CDR2 SASEGT. The CDR3 sequence is 15 residues long. Trimming removed 2 bases from V and 2 bases from J; junction bases left unmatched: 2. CDR3 nucleotides: TGTGCCAGCAGTGAAACAGGGGGAGCTGGAAACACCATATATTTT. It codes for CASSETGGAGNTIYF.

The rearrangement uses TRBV11-2 and TRBJ1-3; D is undetermined. The V gene's germline CDR1 is SGHAT and CDR2 FQNNGV. The CDR3 runs 15 residues. V lost 4 bases, J lost 0 bases, and 10 bases lay in between. Written as DNA, the CDR3 is TGTGCCAGCAGCTCACGGACTAGCTCTGGAAACACCATATATTTT. It specifies CASSSRTSSGNTIYF.